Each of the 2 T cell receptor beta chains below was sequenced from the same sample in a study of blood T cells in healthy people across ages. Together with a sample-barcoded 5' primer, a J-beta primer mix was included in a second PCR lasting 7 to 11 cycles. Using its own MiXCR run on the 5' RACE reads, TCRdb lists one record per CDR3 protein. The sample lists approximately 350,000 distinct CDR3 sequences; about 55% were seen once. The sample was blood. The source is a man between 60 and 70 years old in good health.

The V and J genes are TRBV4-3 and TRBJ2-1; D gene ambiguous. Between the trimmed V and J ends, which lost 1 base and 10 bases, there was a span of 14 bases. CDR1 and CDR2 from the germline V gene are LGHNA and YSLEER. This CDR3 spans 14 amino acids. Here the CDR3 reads CASSQVGSLMEQFF. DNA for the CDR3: TGCGCCAGCAGCCAAGTTGGCTCCCTTATGGAGCAGTTCTTC.

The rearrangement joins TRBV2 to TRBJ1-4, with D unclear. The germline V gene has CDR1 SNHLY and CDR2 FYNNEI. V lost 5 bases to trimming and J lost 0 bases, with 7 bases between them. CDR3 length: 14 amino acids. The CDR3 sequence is CASSSGTTNEKLFF. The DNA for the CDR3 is TGTGCCAGCAGTTCAGGAACAACTAATGAAAAACTGTTTTTT.